Each of the 14 T cell receptor beta chains below was sequenced from the same sample in a study of CD8 T cells in Susac syndrome. The authors reverse transcribed roughly 0.5 to 1 ug RNA with random hexamers. TCRdb reprocessed the immunoSEQ multiplex PCR reads with MiXCR, giving one entry per CDR3 protein. The sample comprises 330,000 or so distinct CDR3 sequences, around 89% of which are singletons, and 0.18% rests with the top ten. Material for sequencing was CD8+ T cells from PBMCs. The receptors derive from a human donor with multiple sclerosis.

This chain uses TRBV6-5 with TRBJ1-6; D is perhaps TRBD1 (5 bases). Germline values: CDR1 MNHEY, CDR2 SVGAGI. The V gene lost 2 bases and the J gene lost 3 bases, with 14 bases spanning the gap. CDR3 length: 17 residues. In nucleotides, the CDR3 is TGTGCCAGCAGTTACGGGGGGATGGATATCTATAATTCACCCCTCCACTTT. This sequence encodes CASSYGGMDIYNSPLHF.

The chain couples TRBV29-1 to TRBJ2-1, with D unclear. The CDR3 totals 10 residues. V shed 7 bases and J shed 7 bases, with 8 bases lying between them. Germline V lookup: CDR1 SQVTM, CDR2 ANQGSEA. The CDR3 coding sequence is TGCAGCGCCCTTCTGAATGAGCAGTTCTTC. Its translation: CSALLNEQFF.

V usage is TRBV5-1 and J usage is TRBJ2-7, with TRBD1 matching 9 bases. The junction had 7 bases not matched to a gene; V was cut back by 2 bases and J by 4 bases. Germline-derived CDR1 and CDR2 are SGHRS and YFSETQ. This CDR3 region has 15 residues. The CDR3, as DNA: TGCGCCAGCAGCTTCGACAGGGGGGGCTTATACGAGCAGTACTTC. Translation: CASSFDRGGLYEQYF.

The gene calls are TRBV9 and TRBJ2-3; 10 nucleotides match TRBD2. V shed 1 base, J shed 1 base, and the junction held 3 bases outside the gene matches. CDR1 and CDR2 from the germline V gene are SGDLS and YYNGEE. The CDR3 consists of 16 residues. The CDR3 DNA follows: TGTGCCAGCAGCGTAAGCGGGAGGGGAGGCACAGATACGCAGTATTTT. Translated: CASSVSGRGGTDTQYF.

This clonotype was detected only once. The V and J genes are TRBV13 and TRBJ1-1, with D tentatively TRBD1 (6 bases). Germline CDR1 and CDR2: PRHDT and FYEKMQ (reference sequence). The germline V and J ends were trimmed by 3 bases and 7 bases, with 9 bases remaining between them. This CDR3 is 12 amino acids long. The CDR3 nucleotides are TGTGCCAGCAGCTTCCGGACAGTTGAAGCTTTCTTT. This sequence encodes CASSFRTVEAFF.

CDR3 protein: CASSPIGGPSNEQYF. The CDR3 nucleotides are TGTGCCAGCAGCCCGATCGGAGGGCCCAGTAACGAGCAGTACTTC. V is TRBV9 and J is TRBJ2-7, with D perhaps matching TRBD2 (6 bases). The V gene lost 4 bases and the J gene lost 5 bases, with 19 bases spanning the gap. Germline CDR1 and CDR2: SGDLS and YYNGEE. The CDR3 length is 15 residues.

The chain has TRBV9 and TRBJ2-3, with a tentative D call TRBD2 (5 bases). Trimming cost V 4 bases and J 0 bases, with 18 bases left between them. This CDR3 contains 17 residues. The germline gives CDR1 SGDLS, CDR2 YYNGEE. The CDR3 is CASSLPRTGLSTDTQYF. Here the CDR3 DNA reads TGTGCCAGCAGCCTCCCAAGAACTGGACTTAGCACAGATACGCAGTATTTT. The entire variable domain, with the rest obtained from reference TRBV9 and TRBJ2-3, is as follows: DSGVTQTPKHLITATGQRVTLRCSPRSGDLSVYWYQQSLDQGLQFLIQYYNGEERAKGNILERFSAQQFPDLHSELNLSSLELGDSALYFCASSLPRTGLSTDTQYFGPGTRLTVL.

CDR3 bases: TGTGCCAGCAGTTACTCTCCTTTCGAGGGGGCTCTGAACGAGCAGTACTTC. It specifies CASSYSPFEGALNEQYF. The genes are TRBV6-2 or TRBV6-3 and TRBJ2-7; TRBD1 matches at 7 bases. This CDR3 comprises 17 residues. J was trimmed by 5 bases and V by 0 bases; bases with no gene match: 13. CDR1 and CDR2 from the germline V gene are MNHEY and SVGEGT.

This clonotype appeared once. The V and J genes are TRBV19 and TRBJ2-1; 9 bases fit TRBD1. The germline V gene encodes CDR1 LNHDA and CDR2 SQIVND (reference sequence). This CDR3 comprises 18 residues. The V segment lost 3 bases and the J segment 4 bases; nucleotides outside the gene matches: 13. DNA for the CDR3: TGTGCCAGTAGTATGAGGGAAGGGACCGGGACAGGGTACAATGAGCAGTTCTTC. This codes for CASSMREGTGTGYNEQFF. Drawing the rest from reference TRBV19 and TRBJ2-1, the complete variable domain is DGGITQSPKYLFRKEGQNVTLSCEQNLNHDAMYWYRQDPGQGLRLIYYSQIVNDFQKGDIAEGYSVSREKKESFPLTVTSAQKNPTAFYLCASSMREGTGTGYNEQFFGPGTRLTVL.

V and J are TRBV4-2 and TRBJ2-7; D is possibly TRBD1 (7 bases). The CDR3 is 14 residues long. Germline loops: CDR1 LGHNA, CDR2 YNFKEQ. The V gene lost 1 base and the J gene lost 5 bases, with 12 bases spanning the gap. CDR3 sequence (DNA): TGTGCCAGCAGCCAAGTTCAGGGGGGCGACGAGCAGTACTTC. It is translated as CASSQVQGGDEQYF.

The chain links TRBV6-6 to TRBJ2-7; possibly TRBD2 for D (5 bases). V dropped 7 bases and J dropped 2 bases, with 12 bases sitting between them. CDR1 and CDR2 (germline): MNHNY, SVGAGI (reference sequence). The CDR3 is 13 amino acids. CDR3 nucleotides: TGTGCCAGCACCACCGTCGGGGCCTACGAGCAGTACTTC. Protein sequence: CASTTVGAYEQYF.

The chain has TRBV4-2 and TRBJ1-4; 8 nucleotides agree with TRBD1. V lost 3 bases, J lost 4 bases, and 7 bases stayed unmatched. The CDR3 totals 16 residues. Germline V CDR1 and CDR2: LGHNA, YNFKEQ. CDR3 sequence reads: CASSQRSGGYNEKLFF. CDR3 bases: TGTGCCAGCAGCCAGAGATCAGGGGGCTATAATGAAAAACTGTTTTTT.

The chain couples TRBV5-8 to TRBJ1-4; 9 positions match TRBD1. Per the germline V gene, CDR1 is SGHTS and CDR2 is YDEGEE. With V trimmed by 4 bases and J by 1 base, 5 bases remained unmatched. This CDR3 region has 16 residues. The DNA for the CDR3 is TGTGCCAGCAGCATACCGGGACAGGGAACTAATGAAAAACTGTTTTTT. It yields the protein CASSIPGQGTNEKLFF.

This clonotype appeared a single time. V usage is TRBV18 and J usage is TRBJ2-3; D is uncertain. Trimming removed 3 bases at V and 9 bases at J, with 13 bases between. Germline values: CDR1 KGHSH, CDR2 LQKENI. The CDR3 is 13 residues long. CDR3 in amino acids: CASSPNAERTQYF. In nucleotides, the CDR3 is TGTGCCAGCTCACCGAACGCGGAGAGGACGCAGTATTTT.